This TCR beta chain was documented in a study of blood T cell repertoires in COVID-19. Study background: In each case, the material was cDNA or gDNA derived from T cells, B-cell-depleted T cells, or PBMCs.

Participants reported their clinical history, and cohort assignment relied on those reports. Two consecutive negative NP/OP PCR tests, clearance, or resolved symptoms defined Cohort 3 recovery. Sequencing was performed with immunoSEQ multiplex PCR; in TCRdb, only in-frame clones are kept and a portion is missing. The data show under 200,000 clones, with about 90% seen just once and about 7% held by the top ten. CDR1 and CDR2 (germline): ENHRY, SYGVKD. The CDR3 is 13 residues long. V lost 0 bases and J lost 7, with 10 bases in between. The TCR comes from a woman between 50 and 59 years old who had recovered from COVID-19. Specimen: PBMCs or T cells enriched from blood (not recorded which). The chain is built from TRBV10-3 and TRBJ2-7, with D perhaps TRBD1 (5 bases). CDR3 bases: TGTGCCATCAGTGAGTCGACAGTAGTAGAGCAGTACTTC. Translated, it gives CAISESTVVEQYF.